The clone carrying this T cell receptor (beta chain) was counted ten times or more. Its antigen is not known. The data derive from a study of molecular identifiers for immune sequencing clone quantification. Study results and limitations: Highly expanded clone sizes could end up underestimated if a barcode were shared by identical TCR molecules. More than 98% of effector molecules, versus under 1% of naive-cell molecules, belonged to clones above 20 RNA copies.

This CDR3 is 15 amino acids long. Germline-derived CDR1 and CDR2 are SGHTA and FQGNSA. V gave up 1 base and J gave up 2 bases, with 8 bases separating them. TCRdb independently ran MiXCR on the PCR reads; one entry per CDR3 protein. The sample holds roughly 86,000 distinct CDR3 sequences, under 20% seen once. Sequencing was done on a sample of naive CD8+ T cells from blood, with Jurkat cell RNA spiked in. Subset given: FACS-sorted CD8+CD4-CCR7+CD45RA+ naive T cells. The clonotype originates from a human donor in good health. Some libraries in this study had Jurkat cell RNA spiked in. The chain links TRBV7-2 to TRBJ2-2; no definite D call. In DNA form, the CDR3 reads TGTGCCAGCAGCTTAGTGGCCCCAAACACCGGGGAGCTGTTTTTT. The encoded protein is CASSLVAPNTGELFF. Complete variable domain (other parts from reference TRBV7-2 and TRBJ2-2): GAGVSQSPSNKVTEKGKDVELRCDPISGHTALYWYRQSLGQGLEFLIYFQGNSAPDKSGLPSDRFSAERTGGSVSTLTIQRTQQEDSAVYLCASSLVAPNTGELFFGEGSRLTVL.